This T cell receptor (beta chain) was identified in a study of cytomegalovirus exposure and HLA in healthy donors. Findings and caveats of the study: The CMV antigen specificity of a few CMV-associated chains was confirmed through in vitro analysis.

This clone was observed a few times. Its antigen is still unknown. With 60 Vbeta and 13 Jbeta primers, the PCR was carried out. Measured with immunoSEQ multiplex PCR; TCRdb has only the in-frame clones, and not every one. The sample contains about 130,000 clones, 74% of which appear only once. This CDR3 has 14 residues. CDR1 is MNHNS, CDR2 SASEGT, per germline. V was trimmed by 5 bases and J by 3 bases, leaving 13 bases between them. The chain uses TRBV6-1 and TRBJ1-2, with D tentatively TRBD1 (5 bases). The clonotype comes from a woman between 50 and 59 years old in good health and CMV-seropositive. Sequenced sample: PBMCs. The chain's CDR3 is CASSFVGPYYGYTF. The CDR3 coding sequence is TGTGCCAGCAGTTTCGTGGGGCCTTACTATGGCTACACCTTC.